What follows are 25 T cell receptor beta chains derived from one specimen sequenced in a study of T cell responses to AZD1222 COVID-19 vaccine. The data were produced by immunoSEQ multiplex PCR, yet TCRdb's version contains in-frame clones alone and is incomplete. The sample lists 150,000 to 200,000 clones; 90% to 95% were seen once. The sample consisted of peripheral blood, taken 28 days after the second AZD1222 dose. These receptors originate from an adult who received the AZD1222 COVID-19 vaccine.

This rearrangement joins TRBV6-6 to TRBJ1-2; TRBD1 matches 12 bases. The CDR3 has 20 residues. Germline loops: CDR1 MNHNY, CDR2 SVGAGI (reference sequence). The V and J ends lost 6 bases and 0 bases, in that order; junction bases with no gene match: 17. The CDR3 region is CASSYELAGTGGLANYGYTF. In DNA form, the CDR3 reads TGTGCCAGCAGCTACGAATTGGCCGGGACAGGGGGCCTTGCTAACTATGGCTACACCTTC.

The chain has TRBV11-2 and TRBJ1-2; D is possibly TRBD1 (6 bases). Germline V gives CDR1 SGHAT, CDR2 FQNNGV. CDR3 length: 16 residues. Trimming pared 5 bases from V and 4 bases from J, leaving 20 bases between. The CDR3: CASSPIRGGSTYGYTF. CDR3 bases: TGTGCCAGCAGCCCCATACGGGGGGGCAGCACCTATGGCTACACCTTC.

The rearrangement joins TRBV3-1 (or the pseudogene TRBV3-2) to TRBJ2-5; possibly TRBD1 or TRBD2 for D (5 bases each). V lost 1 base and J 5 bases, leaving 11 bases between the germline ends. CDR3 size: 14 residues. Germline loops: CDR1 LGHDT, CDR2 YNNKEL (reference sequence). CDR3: CASSQVGGGETQYF. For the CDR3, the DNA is TGTGCCAGCAGCCAAGTTGGGGGTGGCGAGACCCAGTACTTC.

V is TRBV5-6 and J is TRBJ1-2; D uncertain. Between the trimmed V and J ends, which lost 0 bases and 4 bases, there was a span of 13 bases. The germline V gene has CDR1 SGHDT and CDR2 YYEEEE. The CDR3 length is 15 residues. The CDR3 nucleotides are TGTGCCAGCAGCTTGGAGAGAGGGCAAAGCTATGGCTACACCTTC. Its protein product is CASSLERGQSYGYTF.

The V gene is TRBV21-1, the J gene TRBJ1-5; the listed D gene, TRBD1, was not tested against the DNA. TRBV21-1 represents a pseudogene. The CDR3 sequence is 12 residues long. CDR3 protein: CASIGVNQPQHF. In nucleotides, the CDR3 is TGTGCCAGCATAGGGGTCAATCAGCCCCAGCATTTT.

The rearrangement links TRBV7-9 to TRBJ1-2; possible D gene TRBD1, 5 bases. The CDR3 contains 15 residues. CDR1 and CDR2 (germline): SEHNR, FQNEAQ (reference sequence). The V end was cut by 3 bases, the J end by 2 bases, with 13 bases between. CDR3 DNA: TGTGCCAGCAGCTTGTGGCAGGGCTCGAACTATGGCTACACCTTC. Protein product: CASSLWQGSNYGYTF.

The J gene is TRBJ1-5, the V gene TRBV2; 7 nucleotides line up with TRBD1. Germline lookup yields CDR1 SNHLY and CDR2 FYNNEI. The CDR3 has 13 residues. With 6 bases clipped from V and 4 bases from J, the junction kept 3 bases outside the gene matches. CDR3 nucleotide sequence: TGTGCCAGCAGGAAGGGACAGAATCAGCCCCAGCATTTT. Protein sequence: CASRKGQNQPQHF.

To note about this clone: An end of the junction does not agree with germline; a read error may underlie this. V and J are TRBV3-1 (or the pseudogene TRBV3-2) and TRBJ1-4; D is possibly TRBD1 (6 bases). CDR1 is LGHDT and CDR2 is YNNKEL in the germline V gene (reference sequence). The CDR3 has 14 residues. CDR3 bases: TGTGCCAGCAACCAAGGGGGGGCGCACGAAAAACTGTTTTTT. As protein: CASNQGGAHEKLFF.

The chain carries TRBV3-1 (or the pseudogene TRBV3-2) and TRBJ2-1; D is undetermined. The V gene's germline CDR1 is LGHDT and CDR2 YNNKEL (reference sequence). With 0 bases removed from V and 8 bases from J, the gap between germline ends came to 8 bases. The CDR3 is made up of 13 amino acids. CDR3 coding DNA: TGTGCCAGCAGCCAAGATACCCAGGATGAGCAGTTCTTC. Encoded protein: CASSQDTQDEQFF.

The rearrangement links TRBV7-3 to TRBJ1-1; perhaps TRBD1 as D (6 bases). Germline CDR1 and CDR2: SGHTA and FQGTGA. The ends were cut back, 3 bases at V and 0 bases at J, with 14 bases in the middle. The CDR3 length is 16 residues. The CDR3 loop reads CASSLQGISLNTEAFF. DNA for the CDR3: TGTGCCAGCAGCTTGCAGGGGATTTCCCTGAACACTGAAGCTTTCTTT. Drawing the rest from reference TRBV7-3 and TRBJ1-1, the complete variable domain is GAGVSQTPSNKVTEKGKYVELRCDPISGHTALYWYRQSLGQGPEFLIYFQGTGAADDSGLPNDRFFAVRPEGSVSTLKIQRTERGDSAVYLCASSLQGISLNTEAFFGQGTRLTVV.

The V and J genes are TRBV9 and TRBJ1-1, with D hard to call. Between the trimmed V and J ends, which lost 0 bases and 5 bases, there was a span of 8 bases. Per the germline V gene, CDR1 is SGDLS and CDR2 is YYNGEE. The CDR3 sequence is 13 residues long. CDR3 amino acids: CASSVGVGTEAFF. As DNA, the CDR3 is TGTGCCAGCAGCGTAGGGGTGGGGACTGAAGCTTTCTTT. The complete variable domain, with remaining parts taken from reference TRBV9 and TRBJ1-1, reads DSGVTQTPKHLITATGQRVTLRCSPRSGDLSVYWYQQSLDQGLQFLIQYYNGEERAKGNILERFSAQQFPDLHSELNLSSLELGDSALYFCASSVGVGTEAFFGQGTRLTVV.

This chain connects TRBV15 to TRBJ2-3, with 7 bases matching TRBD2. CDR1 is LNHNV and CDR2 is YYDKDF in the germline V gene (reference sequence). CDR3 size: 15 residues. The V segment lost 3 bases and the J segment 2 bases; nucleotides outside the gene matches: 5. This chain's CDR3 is CATSRSSGHTDTQYF. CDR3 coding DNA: TGTGCCACCAGCAGGAGTAGCGGGCACACAGATACGCAGTATTTT.

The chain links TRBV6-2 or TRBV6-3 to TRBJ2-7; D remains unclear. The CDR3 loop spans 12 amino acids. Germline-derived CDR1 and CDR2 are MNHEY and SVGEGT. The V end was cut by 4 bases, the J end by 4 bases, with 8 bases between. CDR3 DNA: TGTGCCAGCAGTTCGGGTAGTTACGAGCAGTACTTC. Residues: CASSSGSYEQYF.

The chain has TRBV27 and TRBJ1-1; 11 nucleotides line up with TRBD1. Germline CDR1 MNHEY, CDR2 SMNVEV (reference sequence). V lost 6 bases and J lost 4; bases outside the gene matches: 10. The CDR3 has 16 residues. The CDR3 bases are TGTGCCAGCAGCCCTACCCCCGGGACAGGGGGCACTGAAGCTTTCTTT. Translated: CASSPTPGTGGTEAFF.

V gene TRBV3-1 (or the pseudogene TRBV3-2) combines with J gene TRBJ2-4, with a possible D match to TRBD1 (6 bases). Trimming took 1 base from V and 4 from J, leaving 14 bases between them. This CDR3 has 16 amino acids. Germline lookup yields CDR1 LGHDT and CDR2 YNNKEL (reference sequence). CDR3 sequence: CASSQGMGARKNIQYF. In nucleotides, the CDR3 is TGTGCCAGCAGCCAAGGTATGGGGGCGAGGAAAAACATTCAGTACTTC.

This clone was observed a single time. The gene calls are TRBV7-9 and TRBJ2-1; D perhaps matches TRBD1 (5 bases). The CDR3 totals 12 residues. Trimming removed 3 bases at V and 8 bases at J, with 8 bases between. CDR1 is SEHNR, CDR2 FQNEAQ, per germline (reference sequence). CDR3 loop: CASSFAGYEQFF. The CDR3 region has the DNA TGTGCCAGCAGCTTCGCAGGGTATGAGCAGTTCTTC.

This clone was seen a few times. CDR3 in amino acids: CASSRLASGTGEAFF. Written as DNA, the CDR3 is TGTGCCAGCAGCAGACTCGCCTCCGGGACAGGGGAGGCTTTCTTT. This rearrangement joins TRBV7-3 to TRBJ1-1; 10 bases align to TRBD1. Germline assignment: CDR1 SGHTA and CDR2 FQGTGA. Germline trimming cut 5 bases from V and 11 bases from J; bases unmatched to any gene: 14. There are 15 residues in the CDR3.

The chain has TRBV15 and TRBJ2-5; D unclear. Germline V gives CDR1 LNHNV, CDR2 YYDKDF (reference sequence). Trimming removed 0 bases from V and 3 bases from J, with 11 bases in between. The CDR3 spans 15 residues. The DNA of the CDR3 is TGTGCCACCAGCAGAGATGAGGTACTGAAAGAGACCCAGTACTTC. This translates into CATSRDEVLKETQYF.

CDR3 residues: CGTTWGGDSDEQFF. The CDR3 DNA sequence: TGTGGTACGACTTGGGGTGGGGATAGCGATGAGCAGTTCTTC. V gene TRBV19 combines with J gene TRBJ2-1; D perhaps matches TRBD2 (5 bases). The CDR3 covers 14 residues. From germline, CDR1 is LNHDA and CDR2 SQIVND (reference sequence). The full variable domain, rest sourced from reference TRBV19 and TRBJ2-1, is DGGITQSPKYLFRKEGQNVTLSCEQNLNHDAMYWYRQDPGQGLRLIYYSQIVNDFQKGDIAEGYSVSREKKESFPLTVTSAQKNPTAFYLCGTTWGGDSDEQFFGPGTRLTVL.

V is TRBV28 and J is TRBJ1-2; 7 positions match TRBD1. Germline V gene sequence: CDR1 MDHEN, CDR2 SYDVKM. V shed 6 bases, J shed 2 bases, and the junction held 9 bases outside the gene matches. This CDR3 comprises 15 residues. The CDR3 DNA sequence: TGTGCCAGCAGCCCCGTAAAGACAGGGAACTATGGCTACACCTTC. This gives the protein CASSPVKTGNYGYTF.

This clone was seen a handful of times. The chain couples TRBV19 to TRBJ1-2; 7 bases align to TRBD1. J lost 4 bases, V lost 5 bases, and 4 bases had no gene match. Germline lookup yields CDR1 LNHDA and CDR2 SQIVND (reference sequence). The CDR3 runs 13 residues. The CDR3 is CASSYGTAYGYTF. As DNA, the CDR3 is TGTGCCAGTAGTTACGGGACAGCCTATGGCTACACCTTC. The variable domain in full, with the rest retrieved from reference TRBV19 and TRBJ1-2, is DGGITQSPKYLFRKEGQNVTLSCEQNLNHDAMYWYRQDPGQGLRLIYYSQIVNDFQKGDIAEGYSVSREKKESFPLTVTSAQKNPTAFYLCASSYGTAYGYTFGSGTRLTVV.

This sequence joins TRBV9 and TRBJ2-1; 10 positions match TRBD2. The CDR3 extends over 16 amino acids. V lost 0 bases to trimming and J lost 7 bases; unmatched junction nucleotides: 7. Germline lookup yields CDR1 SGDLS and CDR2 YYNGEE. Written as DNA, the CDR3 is TGTGCCAGCAGCGTAGGCCCTAGCGGGAGATTGAATGAGCAGTTCTTC. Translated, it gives CASSVGPSGRLNEQFF.

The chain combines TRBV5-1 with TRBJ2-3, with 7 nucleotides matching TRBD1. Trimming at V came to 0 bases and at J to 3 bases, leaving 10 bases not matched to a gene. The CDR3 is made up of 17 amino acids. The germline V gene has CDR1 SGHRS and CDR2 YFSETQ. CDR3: CASSLALKGAPTDTQYF. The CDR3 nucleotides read TGCGCCAGCAGCTTGGCCCTCAAGGGGGCGCCGACAGATACGCAGTATTTT.

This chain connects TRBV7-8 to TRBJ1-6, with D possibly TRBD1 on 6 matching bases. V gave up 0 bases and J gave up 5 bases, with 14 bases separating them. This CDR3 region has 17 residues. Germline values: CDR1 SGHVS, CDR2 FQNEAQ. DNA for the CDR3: TGTGCCAGCAGCTTAGCACGGGGGGCGCAGGATAATTCACCCCTCCACTTT. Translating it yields CASSLARGAQDNSPLHF.

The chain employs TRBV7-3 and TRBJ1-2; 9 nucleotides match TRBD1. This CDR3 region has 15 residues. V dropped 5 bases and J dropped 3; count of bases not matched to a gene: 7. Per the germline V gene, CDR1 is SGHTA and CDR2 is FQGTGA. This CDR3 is CASSPKGQGDYGYTF. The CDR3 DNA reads TGTGCCAGCAGCCCAAAGGGACAGGGTGACTATGGCTACACCTTC.